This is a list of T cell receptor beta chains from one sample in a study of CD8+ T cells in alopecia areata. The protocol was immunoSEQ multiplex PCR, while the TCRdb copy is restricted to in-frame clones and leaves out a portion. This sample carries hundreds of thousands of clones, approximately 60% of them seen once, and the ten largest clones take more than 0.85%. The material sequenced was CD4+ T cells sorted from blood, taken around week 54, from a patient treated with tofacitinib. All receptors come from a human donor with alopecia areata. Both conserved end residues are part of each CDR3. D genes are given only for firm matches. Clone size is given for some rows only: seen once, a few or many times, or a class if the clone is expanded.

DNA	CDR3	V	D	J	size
TGTGCCTGGACCCTGGGCGGGGGAGCCTACAATGAGCAGTTCTTC	CAWTLGGGAYNEQFF	TRBV30	TRBD2	TRBJ2-1	few
TGTGCCAGCAGCTCTGGGAACAGGGGGCTAATCGGAGAGACCCAGTACTTC	CASSSGNRGLIGETQYF	TRBV9	TRBD1	TRBJ2-5	-
TGTGCCAGCAGCCCGCGGATCCAATATGGCTACACCTTC	CASSPRIQYGYTF	TRBV7-9	-	TRBJ1-2	-
TGCGCCAGCAGCCAAGGCGGGTGGAGCTTTAATGAAAAACTGTTTTTT	CASSQGGWSFNEKLFF	TRBV4-3	-	TRBJ1-4	-
TGCGCCAGCAGCTTGTCCTCCGGGACGGTGTCCTACGAGCAGTACTTC	CASSLSSGTVSYEQYF	TRBV5-1	-	TRBJ2-7	-
TGCAGCGTCAGGACAGGGGAGGCCAACGTCCTGACTTTC	CSVRTGEANVLTF	TRBV29-1	TRBD1	TRBJ2-6	-
TGTGCCAGCAGCGCGGGCCCTTCCTACGAGCAGTACTTC	CASSAGPSYEQYF	TRBV9	-	TRBJ2-7	-
TGTGCCAGCAGCTTTCCCCATGGAAACACCATATATTTT	CASSFPHGNTIYF	TRBV5-4	-	TRBJ1-3	-
TGTGCCAGCAGTTTAAACTCCGGGGAGCAGTACTTC	CASSLNSGEQYF	TRBV25-1	-	TRBJ2-7	once
TGTGCCAGCAGCTGGGGGAACAGGGCCTTACAAGAGACCCAGTACTTC	CASSWGNRALQETQYF	TRBV5-4	-	TRBJ2-5	once
TGCAGCGTTCAGAGGGGCGAGCAGTACTTC	CSVQRGEQYF	TRBV29-1	-	TRBJ2-7	few
TGCAGCGTTGTAATCGGGTCCGGCCGGGCCCAGTACTTC	CSVVIGSGRAQYF	TRBV29-1	-	TRBJ2-5	-
TGTGCCAGCAGCTACAACAGGGGCTCGCATGGCTACACCTTC	CASSYNRGSHGYTF	TRBV5-4	TRBD1	TRBJ1-2	-
TGTGCCAGCAGTGGGACAACCCGAAACACCATATATTTT	CASSGTTRNTIYF	TRBV2	-	TRBJ1-3	few